The 20 T cell receptor beta chains below all came from one sample that was sequenced in a study of blood T cell repertoires in COVID-19. The protocol was immunoSEQ multiplex PCR, while the TCRdb copy is restricted to in-frame clones and leaves out a portion. The sample records 55,000 to 75,000 clones, roughly 80% being singletons. Source material: peripheral blood. These receptors originate from a man aged 80 or over with active COVID-19.

This rearrangement joins TRBV4-2 to TRBJ2-3, with D possibly TRBD2 on 5 matching bases. This CDR3 is 17 amino acids long. The germline V and J ends were trimmed by 3 bases and 3 bases, with 19 bases remaining between them. Germline CDR1 reads LGHNA; CDR2 reads YNFKEQ. CDR3 nucleotide sequence: TGTGCCAGCAGCCACGGTCTTATGGCCACGGGGACAGATACGCAGTATTTT. Protein product: CASSHGLMATGTDTQYF.

The gene calls are TRBV29-1 and TRBJ1-4; 7 positions agree with TRBD1. There are 14 residues in the CDR3. After removal of 7 bases from V and 5 bases from J, the junction contained 10 bases not matched to a gene. Germline CDR1 and CDR2: SQVTM and ANQGSEA. CDR3 sequence reads: CSARRGQRNEKLFF. The CDR3 DNA sequence: TGCAGCGCTCGCCGGGGACAGAGGAATGAAAAACTGTTTTTT.

This clone was seen only a few times. This sequence joins TRBV11-3 and TRBJ2-7; 9 bases fit TRBD2. The CDR3 spans 14 residues. V lost 5 bases and J lost 6; bases outside the gene matches: 8. CDR1 is SGHNT, CDR2 YENEEA, per germline. In DNA form, the CDR3 reads TGTGCCAGCAGCCAGAGTAGCGGGAGCGCCGAGCAGTACTTC. Amino acids: CASSQSSGSAEQYF. The variable domain in full, with the rest retrieved from reference TRBV11-3 and TRBJ2-7, is EAGVVQSPRYKIIEKKQPVAFWCNPISGHNTLYWYLQNLGQGPELLIRYENEEAVDDSQLPKDRFSAERLKGVDSTLKIQPAELGDSAVYLCASSQSSGSAEQYFGPGTRLTVT.

This clone was recorded a few times. The gene calls are TRBV28 and TRBJ1-5; D is unresolved. Germline CDR1 and CDR2: MDHEN and SYDVKM. V lost 0 bases to trimming and J lost 5 bases, with 8 bases between them. The CDR3 has 14 residues. The chain's CDR3 is CASSLWGWDQPQHF. The CDR3, as DNA: TGTGCCAGCAGTTTATGGGGCTGGGATCAGCCCCAGCATTTT.

The J gene is TRBJ1-1, the V gene TRBV2; D is unclear. Trimming took off 3 bases at V and 0 bases at J, with 8 bases between the two ends. This CDR3 comprises 14 residues. Germline CDR1 and CDR2: SNHLY and FYNNEI. CDR3 nucleotides: TGTGCCAGCAGTGAGCGGCAGTTGAACACTGAAGCTTTCTTT. This codes for CASSERQLNTEAFF.

In its sample, this clone was seen a few times. V usage is TRBV5-1 and J usage is TRBJ2-5; no reliable D call. The CDR3 consists of 13 residues. Germline V lookup: CDR1 SGHRS, CDR2 YFSETQ. V dropped 0 bases and J dropped 10 bases, with 13 bases sitting between them. The CDR3 coding sequence is TGCGCCAGCAGCTTGGAACGCTCTTCAGACCAGTACTTC. Translation: CASSLERSSDQYF.

The table lists this clone with a few counts. J is TRBJ2-7 and V is TRBV7-2; TRBD2 might be the D (6 bases). Per the germline V gene, CDR1 is SGHTA and CDR2 is FQGNSA. The length of the CDR3 is 13 residues. V lost 3 bases and J lost 3, with 9 bases in between. The CDR3 bases are TGTGCCAGCAGCTTGGTGGGGGGCTACGAGCAGTACTTC. It yields the protein CASSLVGGYEQYF.

Regarding this clone: This CDR3 is also generated by other DNA sequences in the sample. The rearrangement links TRBV7-8 to TRBJ2-7, with 11 bases identical to TRBD2. The CDR3 contains 15 residues. V lost 6 bases, J lost 3 bases, and 7 bases stayed unmatched. Germline CDR1 is SGHVS and CDR2 is FQNEAQ. CDR3 bases: TGTGCCAGCAGTAAGACTAGCGGGGTCGGCTACGAGCAGTACTTC. This translates into CASSKTSGVGYEQYF.

This chain uses TRBV20-1 with TRBJ1-4; D gene unclear. CDR3 size: 12 residues. Germline V CDR1 and CDR2: DFQATT, SNEGSKA (reference sequence). Trimming removed 3 bases from V and 8 bases from J, with 10 bases in between. The CDR3, as DNA: TGCAGTGCTAGTAACAGACCAGAAAAACTGTTTTTT. It encodes CSASNRPEKLFF.

The V gene is TRBV9, the J gene TRBJ2-3; 9 positions agree with TRBD2. The CDR3 runs to 16 residues. Trimming at V came to 1 base and at J to 3 bases, leaving 6 bases not matched to a gene. CDR1 SGDLS and CDR2 YYNGEE come from the germline V gene. This CDR3 is CASSVLAGGWTDTQYF. CDR3 DNA: TGTGCCAGCAGCGTACTCGCGGGGGGGTGGACAGATACGCAGTATTTT.

This clone was seen once. The gene calls are TRBV7-9 and TRBJ2-5; no reliable D call. V lost 6 bases and J 5 bases, leaving 13 bases between the germline ends. The CDR3 consists of 13 residues. Germline V CDR1 and CDR2: SEHNR, FQNEAQ (reference sequence). As DNA, the CDR3 is TGTGCCAGCAGTGAACAGTTACGTGAGACCCAGTACTTC. Encoded protein: CASSEQLRETQYF. The full variable domain, its missing parts supplied by reference TRBV7-9 and TRBJ2-5, is DTGVSQNPRHKITKRGQNVTFRCDPISEHNRLYWYRQTLGQGPEFLTYFQNEAQLEKSRLLSDRFSAERPKGSFSTLEIQRTEQGDSAMYLCASSEQLRETQYFGPGTRLLVL.

This clone was seen once. The chain is built from TRBV14 and TRBJ2-1; 10 bases line up with TRBD1. V dropped 0 bases and J dropped 7; count of bases not matched to a gene: 9. The CDR3 has 17 residues. Looked up from germline, CDR1 is SGHDN and CDR2 is FVKESK. CDR3 sequence reads: CASSQEKWTGGMNEQFF. CDR3 DNA: TGTGCCAGCAGCCAAGAGAAGTGGACAGGGGGGATGAATGAGCAGTTCTTC.

The CDR3 region has the DNA TGTGCCATGGCTAGGGGATCTAATGAAAAACTGTTTTTT. This sequence encodes CAMARGSNEKLFF. V and J are TRBV10-3 and TRBJ1-4; D might be TRBD1 (5 bases). CDR1 is ENHRY, CDR2 SYGVKD, per germline. The ends were cut back, 9 bases at V and 3 bases at J, with 11 bases in the middle. The CDR3 is 13 amino acids.

In this sample, this clone turned up once. The rearrangement joins TRBV3-1 (or the pseudogene TRBV3-2) to TRBJ2-2, with 8 bases fitting TRBD2. With V trimmed by 4 bases and J by 6 bases, 13 bases remained unmatched. Per the germline V gene, CDR1 is LGHDT and CDR2 is YNNKEL (reference sequence). This CDR3 region has 17 residues. The CDR3 protein is CASSPFSSGRGSGELFF. The CDR3 bases are TGTGCCAGCAGCCCCTTTTCCAGCGGGAGAGGTTCCGGGGAGCTGTTTTTT.

The chain couples TRBV29-1 to TRBJ2-6, with 7 bases identical to TRBD1. The CDR3 sequence is 14 residues long. Unmatched junction bases numbered 4, after V lost 6 bases and J lost 2 bases. The germline gives CDR1 SQVTM, CDR2 ANQGSEA. CDR3 DNA sequence: TGCAGCGTGACCCAGGGGGCTGGGGCCAACGTCCTGACTTTC. Its protein product is CSVTQGAGANVLTF.

The chain employs TRBV11-1 and TRBJ1-2; 10 nucleotides match TRBD1. V shed 5 bases, J shed 8 bases, and the junction held 8 bases outside the gene matches. CDR1 and CDR2 (germline): SGHAT, FQDESV (reference sequence). The CDR3 contains 14 residues. In nucleotides, the CDR3 is TGTGCCAGCAGCCCGCGGACAGGGGGAACGGGCTACACCTTC. This encodes CASSPRTGGTGYTF. The entire variable domain, with the rest obtained from reference TRBV11-1 and TRBJ1-2, is as follows: EAEVAQSPRYKITEKSQAVAFWCDPISGHATLYWYRQILGQGPELLVQFQDESVVDDSQLPKDRFSAERLKGVDSTLKIQPAELGDSAMYLCASSPRTGGTGYTFGSGTRLTVV.

This clone was observed at least ten times. V gene TRBV11-3 combines with J gene TRBJ2-2; TRBD2 aligns across 7 bases. Looked up from germline, CDR1 is SGHNT and CDR2 is YENEEA. V shed 8 bases, J shed 8 bases, and the junction held 11 bases outside the gene matches. This CDR3 comprises 14 residues. The CDR3 spells CASAESSGLGELFF. As DNA, the CDR3 is TGTGCCAGCGCCGAGTCTAGCGGTTTGGGGGAGCTGTTTTTT.

This chain uses TRBV5-1 with TRBJ2-5; a weak D match, TRBD2 (5 bases). This CDR3 comprises 16 residues. Trimming pared 0 bases from V and 2 bases from J, leaving 14 bases between. From germline, CDR1 is SGHRS and CDR2 YFSETQ. As DNA, the CDR3 is TGCGCCAGCAGCTTGGGTTCGGGAATGGGGCAAGAGACCCAGTACTTC. This translates into CASSLGSGMGQETQYF. Based on the CDR3 plus reference TRBV5-1 and TRBJ2-5, the full variable domain is KAGVTQTPRYLIKTRGQQVTLSCSPISGHRSVSWYQQTPGQGLQFLFEYFSETQRNKGNFPGRFSGRQFSNSRSEMNVSTLELGDSALYLCASSLGSGMGQETQYFGPGTRLLVL.

This clone is a singleton in its sample. The rearrangement joins TRBV12-5 to TRBJ1-1; the match to TRBD1 covers 9 bases. CDR1 and CDR2 from the germline V gene are LGHNT and FRNRAP. CDR3 length: 15 residues. V gave up 4 bases and J gave up 2 bases; unmatched junction bases: 5. The CDR3 coding sequence is TGTGCTAGTGGTTCCTGGACAGGGGTTAACACTGAAGCTTTCTTT. Translation: CASGSWTGVNTEAFF.

V and J are TRBV27 and TRBJ1-3; D unclear. Germline CDR1 is MNHEY and CDR2 is SMNVEV (reference sequence). With 4 bases removed from V and 0 bases from J, the gap between germline ends came to 7 bases. This CDR3 is 14 amino acids long. In DNA form, the CDR3 reads TGTGCCAGCAGTTCGCGGGCCTCTGGAAACACCATATATTTT. It is translated as CASSSRASGNTIYF.